One sample yielded the 6 T cell receptor beta chains listed below, sequenced in a study of blood T cells in healthy people across ages (dated by TCRdb to the mid-2010s). The library was produced with 5' RACE. Sequencing used an Illumina HiSeq 2500. A second about 7 to 11 cycle PCR used a sample-barcoded 5' primer and a J-beta primer mix. TCRdb redid the processing of the public reads, applying fastp at Q25 and MiXCR, and retained in-frame beta chains. CDR3 protein duplicates are merged, each entry listing the most common genes and DNA. The sample includes about 1.8 million distinct CDR3 sequences, with about 50% observed a single time. Less than 2.5% of the sample lies in the top ten. Sequenced input: blood. These TCRs come from a woman aged 40 to 49 in good health.

The J gene is TRBJ1-2, the V gene TRBV20-1; unclear D gene. This CDR3 contains 12 residues. Germline V lookup: CDR1 DFQATT, CDR2 SNEGSKA (reference sequence). V lost 3 bases to trimming and J lost 2 bases, with 7 bases between them. Written as DNA, the CDR3 is TGCAGTGCTAGTACACAGAACTATGGCTACACCTTC. This codes for CSASTQNYGYTF.

The table lists this clonotype with a few counts. The chain carries TRBV7-2 and TRBJ2-3, with 10 bases that match TRBD2. Germline V CDR1 and CDR2: SGHTA, FQGNSA. The trim removed 7 bases at V and 3 bases at J, leaving 7 bases unmatched. The CDR3 sequence is 15 residues long. CDR3 bases: TGTGCCAGCAACGACAAGCGGGGGGGAACAGATACGCAGTATTTT. This sequence encodes CASNDKRGGTDTQYF.

This clonotype has only one observation. The rearrangement uses TRBV21-1 and TRBJ1-4; TRBD1 reflects the table's D call only, with no check against the DNA. TRBV21-1 is a pseudogene. The CDR3 is 15 amino acids. CDR3 in amino acids: CASSTKTGRNEKLFF. The CDR3 DNA sequence: TGTGCCAGCAGCACTAAAACAGGACGGAATGAAAAACTGTTTTTT.

The chain's CDR3 is CASSKPGQHNEQFF. In DNA, the CDR3 is TGTGCCAGCAGTAAACCGGGACAGCACAATGAGCAGTTCTTC. The V call is TRBV7-9, the J call TRBJ2-1; 7 bases are a match to TRBD1. V trimming: 6 bases; J trimming: 5 bases; junction bases outside the gene matches: 7. The CDR3 is made up of 14 amino acids. CDR1 and CDR2 from the germline V gene are SEHNR and FQNEAQ (reference sequence).

The chain is built from TRBV7-9 and TRBJ1-6; 8 bases map to TRBD1. Germline trimming cut 5 bases from V and 10 bases from J; bases unmatched to any gene: 10. This CDR3 has 15 amino acids. Per the germline V gene, CDR1 is SEHNR and CDR2 is FQNEAQ (reference sequence). CDR3 amino acids: CASSHRDRSTSPLHF. The CDR3 bases are TGTGCCAGCAGCCACCGGGACAGGTCCACCTCACCCCTCCACTTT.

The chain joins TRBV19 to TRBJ2-7; 8 bases are shared with TRBD2. Per germline, CDR1 LNHDA and CDR2 SQIVND (reference sequence). The CDR3 is 17 amino acids. With 3 bases clipped from V and 0 bases from J, the junction kept 10 bases outside the gene matches. In nucleotides, the CDR3 is TGTGCCAGTAGTATCAACGCGGGAGGCGGAAGCTCCTACGAGCAGTACTTC. This encodes CASSINAGGGSSYEQYF.